This T cell receptor (beta chain) emerged from a study of T cells in tumors after PD-1 blockade. Study summary: During anti-PD-1 treatment, some patients continued daily vismodegib 150 mg.

With V trimmed by 0 bases and J by 9 bases, 4 bases remained unmatched. This CDR3 has 14 residues. Germline assignment: CDR1 LGHNA and CDR2 YSLEER. Repertoires were generated with immunoSEQ multiplex PCR, while TCRdb's copy carries only in-frame clones and drops some. The sample carries about 8,000 clones, around 74% recorded once. General study results and limits: Clonal replacement was seen across treatment, not between pre-treatment samples. After therapy, most expanded exhausted CD8+ clones were absent pre-treatment, suggesting clonal replacement.

Before and after PD-1 blockade, biopsies were collected from the same primary tumor site. This clone is classed as medium-sized. The antigen remains undetermined. The specimen was tumor tissue, collected after anti-PD-1 treatment. The clonotype comes from a human donor with basal cell carcinoma. The chain recombines TRBV4-3 with TRBJ2-1, with 8 positions matching TRBD2. CDR3 DNA: TGCGCCAGCAGCCAAGATTCGGGGGGGCGTGAGCAGTTCTTC. As protein: CASSQDSGGREQFF.